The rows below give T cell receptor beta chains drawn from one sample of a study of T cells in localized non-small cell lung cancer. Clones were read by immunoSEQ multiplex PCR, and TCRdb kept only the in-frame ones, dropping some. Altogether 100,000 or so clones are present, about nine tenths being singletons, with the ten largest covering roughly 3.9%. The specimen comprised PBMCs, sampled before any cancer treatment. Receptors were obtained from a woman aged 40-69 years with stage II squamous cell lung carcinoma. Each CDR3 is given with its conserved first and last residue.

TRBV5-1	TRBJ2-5	CASSLDGQGGLETQYF
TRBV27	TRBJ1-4	CASRRRGLKNEKLFF
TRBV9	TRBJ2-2	CASSVEGNSGELFF
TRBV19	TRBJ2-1	CASSIFTGPNNEQFF
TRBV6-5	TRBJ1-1	CASKSTGGESTEAFF
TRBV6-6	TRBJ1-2	CASSTDRVGYGYTF
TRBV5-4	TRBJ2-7	CASSLGSGGRPYEQYF
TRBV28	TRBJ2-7	CASTRGWSSYEQYF
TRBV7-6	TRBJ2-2	CASSPPSGRTGELFF
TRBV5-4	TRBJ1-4	CASSKETGDEKLFF
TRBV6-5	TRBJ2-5	CASSYRETQYF
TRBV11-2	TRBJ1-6	CASSRQPDRGVDF
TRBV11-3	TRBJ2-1	CASSTGPTYNEQFF
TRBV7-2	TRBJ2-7	CASSLGGLAGEQYF
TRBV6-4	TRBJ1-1	CASSERAGAATEAFF
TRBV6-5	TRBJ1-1	CASSYGVGLTDTEAFF
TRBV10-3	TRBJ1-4	CAISEGRLGDQEEKLFF
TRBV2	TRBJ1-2	CASSQGAGGYTF
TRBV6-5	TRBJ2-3	CASSYAPDSTDTQYF
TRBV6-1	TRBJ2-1	CASSEDGGSGIYNEQFF
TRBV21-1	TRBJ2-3	CASSKGETGGPPGTDTQYF
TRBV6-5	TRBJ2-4	CASSYGVAKNIQYF
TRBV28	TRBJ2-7	CASIQGGAPYEQYF
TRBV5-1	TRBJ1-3	CASSLGRAGNTIYF
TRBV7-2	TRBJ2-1	CASNHRDSNNEQFF
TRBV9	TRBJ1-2	CASSPYPGSNYGYTF
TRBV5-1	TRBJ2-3	CASSLAKIAGLAGTDTQYF
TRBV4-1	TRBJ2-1	CASSPLVYNEQFF
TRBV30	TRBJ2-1	CASRSGLAGGPGGVNEQFF
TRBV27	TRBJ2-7	CATTPRGPRAGTYEQYF
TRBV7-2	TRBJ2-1	CASSEDRDEQFF
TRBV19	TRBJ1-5	CASRGTGGLELQPQHF
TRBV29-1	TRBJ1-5	CSVDAGGSNQPQHF
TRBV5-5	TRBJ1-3	CASSLAGELPGNTIYF
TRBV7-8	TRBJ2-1	CASSLGGQERNEQFF
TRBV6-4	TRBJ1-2	CASSDSGGRYGYTF
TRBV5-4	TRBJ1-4	CASSLGANEKLFF
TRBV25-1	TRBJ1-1	CASSDPLGTANTEAFF